These 20 T cell receptor beta chains were sequenced from one sample in a study of cytomegalovirus exposure and HLA in healthy donors. The PCR employed 60 Vbeta primers together with 13 Jbeta primers. The method was immunoSEQ multiplex PCR; TCRdb's version includes in-frame clones alone and lacks a portion of them. This table holds 170,000 or so clones, about four fifths found once. The sample consisted of PBMCs. All receptors derive from a man aged 25 to 45 in good health and CMV-seropositive.

The rearrangement links TRBV5-4 to TRBJ2-3; TRBD1 is a possible D gene (6 bases). This CDR3 region has 14 residues. The germline V and J ends were trimmed by 5 bases and 2 bases, with 12 bases remaining between them. Germline V gene data show CDR1 as SGHNT and CDR2 as YYREEE (reference sequence). The CDR3 spells CASRDSPFTDTQYF. CDR3 coding DNA: TGTGCCAGCAGGGACAGCCCCTTCACAGATACGCAGTATTTT.

The gene calls are TRBV15 and TRBJ2-3; D gene unclear. The CDR3 sequence is 14 residues long. V was shortened by 0 bases and J by 5 bases, with 9 bases between the two germline ends. Germline V gives CDR1 LNHNV, CDR2 YYDKDF (reference sequence). CDR3 loop: CATSRDLTVDTQYF. The CDR3 coding sequence is TGTGCCACCAGCAGAGATTTAACAGTAGATACGCAGTATTTT. Full variable domain (remainder filled in from reference TRBV15 and TRBJ2-3): DAMVIQNPRYQVTQFGKPVTLSCSQTLNHNVMYWYQQKSSQAPKLLFHYYDKDFNNEADTPDNFQSRRPNTSFCFLDIRSPGLGDTAMYLCATSRDLTVDTQYFGPGTRLTVL.

The chain couples TRBV28 to TRBJ1-1, with 9 bases identical to TRBD1. Germline-derived CDR1 and CDR2 are MDHEN and SYDVKM. The CDR3 is made up of 16 amino acids. The trim removed 6 bases at V and 0 bases at J, leaving 8 bases unmatched. In nucleotides, the CDR3 is TGTGCCAGCAGCCCCACGGGACAGGGATTGAACACTGAAGCTTTCTTT. Protein: CASSPTGQGLNTEAFF. Together with reference TRBV28 and TRBJ1-1, the CDR3 gives the full variable domain: DVKVTQSSRYLVKRTGEKVFLECVQDMDHENMFWYRQDPGLGLRLIYFSYDVKMKEKGDIPEGYSVSREKKERFSLILESASTNQTSMYLCASSPTGQGLNTEAFFGQGTRLTVV.

This sequence joins TRBV7-3 and TRBJ2-1; 7 bases are a match to TRBD2. This CDR3 has 17 residues. V was pared by 2 bases and J by 6 bases, with 13 bases of the junction left unmatched. The germline V gene encodes CDR1 SGHTA and CDR2 FQGTGA. CDR3: CASSLGGSGGMVNEQFF. CDR3 DNA sequence: TGTGCCAGCAGCTTAGGGGGGTCGGGAGGTATGGTCAATGAGCAGTTCTTC. Drawing the rest from reference TRBV7-3 and TRBJ2-1, the complete variable domain is GAGVSQTPSNKVTEKGKYVELRCDPISGHTALYWYRQSLGQGPEFLIYFQGTGAADDSGLPNDRFFAVRPEGSVSTLKIQRTERGDSAVYLCASSLGGSGGMVNEQFFGPGTRLTVL.

The chain carries TRBV9 and TRBJ1-1; TRBD1 might be the D (6 bases). This CDR3 has 17 residues. The germline CDR1 and CDR2 sequences are SGDLS and YYNGEE. Trimming left V 0 bases short and J 4 bases short, with 19 bases between. In nucleotides, the CDR3 is TGTGCCAGCAGCGTAGATGGCAGGGGAAGAAGGACCACTGAAGCTTTCTTT. It encodes CASSVDGRGRRTTEAFF.

The chain uses TRBV19 and TRBJ2-1; the match to TRBD2 covers 8 bases. Germline lookup yields CDR1 LNHDA and CDR2 SQIVND (reference sequence). This CDR3 comprises 14 residues. V gave up 10 bases and J gave up 4 bases; unmatched junction bases: 9. The DNA for the CDR3 is TGTGCCACCAAGGCGGGGGGCTGGTACAATGAGCAGTTCTTC. Translated, it gives CATKAGGWYNEQFF.

This clone was observed a few times. J is TRBJ1-6 and V is TRBV5-4; 10 bases line up with TRBD1. The CDR3 length is 14 residues. The ends lost 4 bases at V and 10 bases at J; junction bases unmatched: 5. Germline-derived CDR1 and CDR2 are SGHNT and YYREEE (reference sequence). CDR3 sequence reads: CASSDRGQVSPLHF. CDR3 nucleotides: TGTGCCAGCAGCGACAGGGGGCAGGTCTCACCCCTCCACTTT.

V gene TRBV6-5 combines with J gene TRBJ2-5, with TRBD1 identical over 7 bases. Germline V gene sequence: CDR1 MNHEY, CDR2 SVGAGI. Trimming at V came to 1 base and at J to 7 bases, leaving 9 bases not matched to a gene. This CDR3 is built from 15 residues. The CDR3: CASSYLLTGAGTQYF. The CDR3 region has the DNA TGTGCCAGCAGTTACTTACTCACAGGGGCAGGGACCCAGTACTTC.

CDR3 nucleotide sequence: TGTGCCAGCAGCTTAGGTACATCAGGGACTAGCGGGAGGCCCTACGAGCAGTACTTC. Amino acid sequence: CASSLGTSGTSGRPYEQYF. The chain has TRBV7-2 and TRBJ2-7, with 15 bases identical to TRBD2. J lost 2 bases, V lost 1 base, and 9 bases had no gene match. The CDR3 totals 19 residues. Germline V gene sequence: CDR1 SGHTA, CDR2 FQGNSA.

The chain joins TRBV9 to TRBJ2-1; 12 bases match TRBD2. The CDR3 is 15 residues long. The trim removed 3 bases at V and 8 bases at J, leaving 6 bases unmatched. The germline V gene encodes CDR1 SGDLS and CDR2 YYNGEE. This chain's CDR3 is CASSASSGGAHEQFF. The CDR3 DNA follows: TGTGCCAGCAGCGCCTCTAGCGGGGGGGCCCATGAGCAGTTCTTC.

This clone was observed a single time. V is TRBV28 and J is TRBJ1-5; D unclear. The V end lost 5 bases, the J end lost 0 bases, and 8 bases lay between the germline ends. The germline V gene encodes CDR1 MDHEN and CDR2 SYDVKM. The CDR3 totals 14 residues. The CDR3 is CASSPTNSNQPQHF. CDR3 in DNA: TGTGCCAGCAGTCCGACAAATAGCAATCAGCCCCAGCATTTT.

V usage is TRBV6-4 and J usage is TRBJ1-2; a possible D gene is TRBD1 (6 bases). The V gene's germline CDR1 is MRHNA and CDR2 SNTAGT. This CDR3 spans 12 amino acids. Trimming pared 8 bases from V and 5 bases from J, leaving 12 bases between. The chain's CDR3 is CASRQDPYGYTF. The CDR3 nucleotides are TGTGCCAGCCGACAGGATCCATATGGCTACACCTTC.

The CDR3 region is CASSESRAVSSYEQYF. In DNA form, the CDR3 reads TGCGCCAGCAGTGAGTCGAGAGCGGTTAGCTCCTACGAGCAGTACTTC. V gene TRBV10-2 combines with J gene TRBJ2-7, with a weak D call TRBD2 (5 bases). Between the trimmed V and J ends, which lost 0 bases and 0 bases, there was a span of 12 bases. This CDR3 spans 16 amino acids. Germline loops: CDR1 WSHSY, CDR2 SAAADI.

CDR3 region: CASSLTVTRTEAFF. The CDR3 DNA reads TGTGCCAGCAGTCTCACGGTAACTCGCACTGAAGCTTTCTTT. The chain recombines TRBV27 with TRBJ1-1; D is ambiguous. Trimming stripped 5 bases from V and 4 bases from J, with 14 bases between. In germline, CDR1 is MNHEY, CDR2 SMNVEV (reference sequence). The CDR3 is made up of 14 amino acids.

The V call is TRBV5-1, the J call TRBJ2-3, with unresolved D. Trimming left V 1 base short and J 0 bases short, with 9 bases between. The germline gives CDR1 SGHRS, CDR2 YFSETQ. The CDR3 is 15 amino acids. The CDR3 protein is CASSLMPGSTDTQYF. In DNA form, the CDR3 reads TGCGCCAGCAGCTTGATGCCAGGCAGCACAGATACGCAGTATTTT.

The chain is built from TRBV7-2 and TRBJ2-1; perhaps TRBD1 as D (5 bases). The CDR3 length is 13 residues. The germline V and J ends were trimmed by 5 bases and 5 bases, with 10 bases remaining between them. CDR1 SGHTA and CDR2 FQGNSA come from the germline V gene. The CDR3 nucleotides read TGTGCCAGCAGCCTACAGGACCACAATGAGCAGTTCTTC. Protein product: CASSLQDHNEQFF.

The chain recombines TRBV5-1 with TRBJ2-7; 10 nucleotides line up with TRBD2. CDR1 is SGHRS, CDR2 YFSETQ, per germline. CDR3 length: 17 amino acids. J gave up 0 bases and V 0 bases, and 6 bases lay outside the gene matches. CDR3 sequence: CASSLVGSGGPSYEQYF. CDR3 nucleotides: TGCGCCAGCAGCTTGGTCGGTAGCGGGGGGCCCTCCTACGAGCAGTACTTC.

J is TRBJ2-5 and V is TRBV7-2; 7 bases match TRBD1. CDR1 is SGHTA, CDR2 FQGNSA, per germline. Losses at the gene ends were 5 bases for V and 1 base for J; bases not matched to a gene: 7. The length of the CDR3 is 15 residues. CDR3 region: CASSRPRGTQETQYF. The CDR3 region has the DNA TGTGCCAGCAGCCGACCCAGGGGGACCCAAGAGACCCAGTACTTC.

This clone was detected only a few times. V and J are TRBV6-5 and TRBJ1-1; D remains unclear. V lost 5 bases to trimming and J lost 4 bases, with 8 bases between them. The CDR3 is 12 residues long. CDR1 is MNHEY, CDR2 SVGAGI, per germline. CDR3 sequence: CASSPKSTEAFF. The CDR3 region has the DNA TGTGCCAGCAGTCCCAAGAGCACTGAAGCTTTCTTT.

V usage is TRBV2 and J usage is TRBJ2-1, with 7 nucleotides matching TRBD2. Germline V gene data show CDR1 as SNHLY and CDR2 as FYNNEI. The CDR3 spans 14 residues. V shed 8 bases, J shed 3 bases, and the junction held 7 bases outside the gene matches. The CDR3 DNA reads as TGTGCCAGCCTACTAGCGACTATCTACAATGAGCAGTTCTTC. It specifies CASLLATIYNEQFF.